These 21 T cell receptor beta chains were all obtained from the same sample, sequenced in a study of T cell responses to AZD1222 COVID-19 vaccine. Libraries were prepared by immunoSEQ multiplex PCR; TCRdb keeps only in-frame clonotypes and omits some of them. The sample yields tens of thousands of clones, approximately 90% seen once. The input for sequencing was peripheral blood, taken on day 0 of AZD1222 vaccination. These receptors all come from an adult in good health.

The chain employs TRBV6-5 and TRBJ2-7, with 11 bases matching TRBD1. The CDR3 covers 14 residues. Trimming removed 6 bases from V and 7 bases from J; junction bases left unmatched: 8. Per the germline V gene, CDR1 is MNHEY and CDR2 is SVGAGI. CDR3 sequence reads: CASREDRGREEQYF. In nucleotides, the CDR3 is TGTGCCAGCAGAGAGGACAGGGGGCGCGAAGAGCAGTACTTC.

CDR3 in DNA: TGTGCCAGCAGCTCCCGGGACAGGGGGCTCGGCTACACCTTC. Amino acids: CASSSRDRGLGYTF. The chain couples TRBV7-9 to TRBJ1-2; 12 bases are a match to TRBD1. V was pared by 4 bases and J by 8 bases, with 5 bases of the junction left unmatched. There are 14 residues in the CDR3. Germline V gene sequence: CDR1 SEHNR, CDR2 FQNEAQ (reference sequence).

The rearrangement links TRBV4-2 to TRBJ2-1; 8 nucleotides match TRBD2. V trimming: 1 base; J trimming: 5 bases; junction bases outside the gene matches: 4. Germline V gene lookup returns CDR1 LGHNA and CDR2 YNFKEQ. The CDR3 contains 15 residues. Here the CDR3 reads CASSQGLSGNNEQFF. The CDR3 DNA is TGTGCCAGCAGCCAAGGCCTTAGCGGGAACAATGAGCAGTTCTTC.

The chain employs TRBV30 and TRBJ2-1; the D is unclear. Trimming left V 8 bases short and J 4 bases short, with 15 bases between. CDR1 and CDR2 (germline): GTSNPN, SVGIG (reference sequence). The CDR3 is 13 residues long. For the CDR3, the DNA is TGTGCCCGGATACAAGGACCTTACAATGAGCAGTTCTTC. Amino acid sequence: CARIQGPYNEQFF.

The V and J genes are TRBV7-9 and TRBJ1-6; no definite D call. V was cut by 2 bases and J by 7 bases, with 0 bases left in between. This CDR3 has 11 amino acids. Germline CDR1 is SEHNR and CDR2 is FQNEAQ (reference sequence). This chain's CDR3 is CASSLNSPLHF. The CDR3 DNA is TGTGCCAGCAGCTTAAATTCACCCCTCCACTTT.

CDR3 residues: CASSGTPQETQYF. The CDR3 nucleotides read TGTGCCAGTTCCGGGACTCCACAAGAGACCCAGTACTTC. This chain uses TRBV19 with TRBJ2-5, with TRBD2 as a possible D gene (6 bases). The CDR3 totals 13 residues. Germline assignment: CDR1 LNHDA and CDR2 SQIVND (reference sequence). Trimming pared 8 bases from V and 2 bases from J, leaving 12 bases between.

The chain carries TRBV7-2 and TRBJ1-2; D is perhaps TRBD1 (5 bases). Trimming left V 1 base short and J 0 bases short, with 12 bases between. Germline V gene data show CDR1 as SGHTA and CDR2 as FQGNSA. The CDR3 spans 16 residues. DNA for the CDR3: TGTGCCAGCAGCTTAGACGCGGGACGTGCTAACTATGGCTACACCTTC. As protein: CASSLDAGRANYGYTF.

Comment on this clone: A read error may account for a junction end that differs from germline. The DNA for the CDR3 is TGTGCCAGCAGTTTGGCAAGCACCACCTCCTACAATGAGCAGTTCTTC. Amino acid sequence: CASSLASTTSYNEQFF. V gene TRBV5-5 combines with J gene TRBJ2-1, with D uncertain. Germline V gene sequence: CDR1 SGHKS, CDR2 YYEKEE (reference sequence). This CDR3 has 16 residues.

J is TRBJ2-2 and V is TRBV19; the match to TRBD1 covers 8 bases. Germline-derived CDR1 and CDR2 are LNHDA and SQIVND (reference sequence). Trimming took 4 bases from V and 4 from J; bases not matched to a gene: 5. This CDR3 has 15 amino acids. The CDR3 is CASSTRQGRTGELFF. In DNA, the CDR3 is TGTGCCAGTAGTACACGACAGGGGCGCACCGGGGAGCTGTTTTTT.

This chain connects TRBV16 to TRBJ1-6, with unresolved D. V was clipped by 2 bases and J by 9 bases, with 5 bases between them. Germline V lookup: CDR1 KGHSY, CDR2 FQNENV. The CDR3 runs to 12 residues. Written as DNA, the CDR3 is TGTGCCAGCAGCCAACCCTCTTCACCCCTCCACTTT. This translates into CASSQPSSPLHF.

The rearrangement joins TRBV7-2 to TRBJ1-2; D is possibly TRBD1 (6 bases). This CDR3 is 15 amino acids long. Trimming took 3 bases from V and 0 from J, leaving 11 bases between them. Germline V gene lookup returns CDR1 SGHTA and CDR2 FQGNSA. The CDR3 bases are TGTGCCAGCAGCTTGGACAGAGCCGCTAACTATGGCTACACCTTC. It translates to CASSLDRAANYGYTF. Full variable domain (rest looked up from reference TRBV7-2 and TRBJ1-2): GAGVSQSPSNKVTEKGKDVELRCDPISGHTALYWYRQSLGQGLEFLIYFQGNSAPDKSGLPSDRFSAERTGGSVSTLTIQRTQQEDSAVYLCASSLDRAANYGYTFGSGTRLTVV.

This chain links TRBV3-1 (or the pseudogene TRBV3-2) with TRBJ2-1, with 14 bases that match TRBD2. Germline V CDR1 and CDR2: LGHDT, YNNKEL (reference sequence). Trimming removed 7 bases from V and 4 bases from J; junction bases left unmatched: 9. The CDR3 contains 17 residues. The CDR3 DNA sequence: TGTGCCAGCACCAAAGGGAGGACTAGCGGGGGGTACAATGAGCAGTTCTTC. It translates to CASTKGRTSGGYNEQFF.

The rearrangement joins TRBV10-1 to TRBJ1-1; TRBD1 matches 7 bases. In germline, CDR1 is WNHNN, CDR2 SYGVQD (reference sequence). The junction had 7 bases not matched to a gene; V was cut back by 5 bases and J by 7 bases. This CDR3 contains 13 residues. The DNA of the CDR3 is TGCGCCAGCAGTAACTCCGGACAGGTTGAAGCTTTCTTT. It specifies CASSNSGQVEAFF.

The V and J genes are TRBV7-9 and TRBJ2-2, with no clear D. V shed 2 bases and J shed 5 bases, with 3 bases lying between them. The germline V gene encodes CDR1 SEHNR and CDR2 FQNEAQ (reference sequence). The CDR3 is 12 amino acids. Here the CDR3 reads CASSLTTGELFF. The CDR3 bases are TGTGCCAGCAGCTTAACGACCGGGGAGCTGTTTTTT.

CDR3 region: CASSPRWGGGNTEAFF. The DNA of the CDR3 is TGTGCCAGCAGCCCTCGTTGGGGTGGAGGAAACACTGAAGCTTTCTTT. The chain employs TRBV11-2 and TRBJ1-1; D is uncertain. This CDR3 is built from 16 residues. Looked up from germline, CDR1 is SGHAT and CDR2 is FQNNGV. V lost 5 bases to trimming and J lost 2 bases, with 18 bases between them.

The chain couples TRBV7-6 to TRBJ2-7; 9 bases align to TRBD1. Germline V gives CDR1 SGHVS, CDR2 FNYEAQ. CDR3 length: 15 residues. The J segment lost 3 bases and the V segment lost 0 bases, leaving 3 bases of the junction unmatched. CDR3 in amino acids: CASSLAAGQGYEQYF. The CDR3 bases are TGTGCCAGCAGCTTAGCGGCGGGACAGGGCTACGAGCAGTACTTC.

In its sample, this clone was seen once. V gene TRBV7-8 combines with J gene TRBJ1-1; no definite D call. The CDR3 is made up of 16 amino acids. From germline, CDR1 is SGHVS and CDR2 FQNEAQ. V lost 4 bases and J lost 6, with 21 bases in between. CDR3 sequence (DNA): TGTGCCAGCAGCTCCGGCGCCCTCGGTGGGGTCTCTGAAGCTTTCTTT. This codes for CASSSGALGGVSEAFF.

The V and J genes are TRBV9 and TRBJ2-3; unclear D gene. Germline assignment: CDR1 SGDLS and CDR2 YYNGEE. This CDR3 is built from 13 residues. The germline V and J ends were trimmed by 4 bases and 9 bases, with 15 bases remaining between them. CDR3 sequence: CASSPRSPRTQYF. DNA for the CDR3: TGTGCCAGCAGCCCACGTTCTCCGCGCACGCAGTATTTT.

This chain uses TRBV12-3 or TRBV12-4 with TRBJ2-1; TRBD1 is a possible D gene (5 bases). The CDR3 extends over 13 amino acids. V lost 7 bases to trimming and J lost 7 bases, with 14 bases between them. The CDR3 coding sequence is TGTGCCAGCAACAGGCCCGTGGGGAATGAGCAGTTCTTC. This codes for CASNRPVGNEQFF.

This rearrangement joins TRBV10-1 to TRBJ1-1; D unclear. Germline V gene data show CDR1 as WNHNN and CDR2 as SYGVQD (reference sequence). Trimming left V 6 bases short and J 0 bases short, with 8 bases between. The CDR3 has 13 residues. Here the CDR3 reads CASSPFLNTEAFF. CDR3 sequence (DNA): TGCGCCAGCAGCCCCTTTTTGAACACTGAAGCTTTCTTT.

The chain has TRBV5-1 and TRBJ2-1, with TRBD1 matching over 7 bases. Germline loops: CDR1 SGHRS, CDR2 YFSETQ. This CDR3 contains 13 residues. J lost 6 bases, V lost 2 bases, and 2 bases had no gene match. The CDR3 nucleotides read TGCGCCAGCAGCTTAACAGGGGTCAATGAGCAGTTCTTC. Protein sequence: CASSLTGVNEQFF.